This T cell receptor beta chain comes out of a study of shared T cell receptors in the human thymus. Germline CDR1 reads LGHNA; CDR2 reads YNFKEQ. This CDR3 has 19 amino acids. The V gene end was trimmed by 1 base and the J gene end by 8 bases; junction bases not matched to a gene: 20. Profiled with immunoSEQ multiplex PCR; TCRdb holds only in-frame clones, not every one. Altogether hundreds of thousands of clones are present, 80% to 90% being singletons, with the ten largest covering 0.0094%. These same records also appear under a second study, on human thymus T cells. That paper adds: Blood and thymic repertoires both appeared biased in V and J gene usage.

The sequenced sample was thymocytes. This TCR was recovered from a boy less than two years old with a congenital heart defect. The chain employs TRBV4-2 and TRBJ2-1, with 7 bases aligning to TRBD2. This CDR3 is CASSQGRSPGTTLGDEQFF. In DNA, the CDR3 is TGTGCCAGCAGCCAAGGTCGTTCACCCGGGACTACCCTTGGGGATGAGCAGTTCTTC.